One TCR beta chain is described in this entry. The antigen remains undetermined. RNA transcripts were the template for amplifying TCR beta CDR3 regions. HTBI primers were the set used in a first-round RT-PCR of the TCR CDR3. TCRdb re-analysed the multiplex PCR reads in MiXCR, keeping a single row per CDR3 protein. The sample lists around 600,000 distinct CDR3 sequences; approximately 14% were seen once. This sample is part of a study of T cells in Graves' hyperthyroidism and ophthalmopathy. Germline CDR1 SGDLS, CDR2 YYNGEE. V was clipped by 7 bases and J by 1 base, with 16 bases between them. The CDR3 consists of 15 residues. Graves' hyperthyroidism is called stable when ophthalmopathy does not progress within 18 months. Study-level results: Blood also contained most expanded thyroid clonotypes above 0.001.

The sequenced sample consisted of blood. The chain combines TRBV9 with TRBJ2-3, with D perhaps matching TRBD2 (6 bases). The TCR was taken from a woman in her twenties or thirties with Graves' hyperthyroidism. The CDR3 loop reads CASGGISSGTDTQYF. DNA for the CDR3: TGTGCCAGCGGGGGAATATCTAGCGGCACAGATACGCAGTATTTT. Together with reference TRBV9 and TRBJ2-3, the CDR3 gives the full variable domain: DSGVTQTPKHLITATGQRVTLRCSPRSGDLSVYWYQQSLDQGLQFLIQYYNGEERAKGNILERFSAQQFPDLHSELNLSSLELGDSALYFCASGGISSGTDTQYFGPGTRLTVL.